The clone carrying this TCR beta chain turned up a few times. Its antigen is not known. CDR1 and CDR2 from the germline V gene are MRHNA and SNTAGT. V lost 6 bases, J lost 2 bases, and 4 bases stayed unmatched. The CDR3 covers 14 residues. TCRdb processed the 5' RACE reads anew with MiXCR; each CDR3 protein has one entry. The repertoire includes 450,000 to 550,000 distinct CDR3 sequences, 19% of them detected once, and roughly 13% sits in the top ten. The sample comes from a study of T cells after yellow fever vaccination. Study results and limitations: Peaking faster, on day 5 versus 15, the secondary response was nonetheless weaker. Sorted repertoires could include abundant contaminating clonotypes from bulk cells. Just a small share of clonotypes turned up in the CD4 compartment as well as the CD8 compartment.

This receptor was taken from a man aged 25-45 years who received the YFV17D yellow fever vaccine. The source material was PBMCs, sampled 15 days after the yellow fever booster vaccination. This chain uses TRBV6-4 with TRBJ2-3; TRBD2 aligns across 8 bases. The CDR3 bases are TGTGCCAGCAGCCGGGGGGGCTTCACAGATACGCAGTATTTT. Protein product: CASSRGGFTDTQYF.